This TCR beta chain was recorded in a study of CD8 T cells in Susac syndrome. General observations from the study: The study admitted that it had a relatively small number of individuals in its TCR sequencing and HLA analysis.

The multiple sclerosis controls comprised treatment-naive patients whose relapsing-remitting disease was stable or active. With respect to this clonotype: As yet, its antigen is unknown.

This CDR3 has 15 residues. CDR1 and CDR2 from the germline V gene are KGHDR and SFDVKD. Trimming removed 7 bases from V and 4 bases from J, with 15 bases in between. Random hexamers served to reverse transcribe roughly 0.5 to 1 ug RNA. TCRdb used MiXCR to reprocess the immunoSEQ multiplex PCR reads, holding one entry per CDR3 protein. The sample carries approximately 140,000 distinct CDR3 sequences, over 80% recorded once. Sequencing input: CD8+ T cells from PBMCs. The genes are TRBV24-1 and TRBJ2-2; perhaps TRBD2 as D (6 bases). The sequence was obtained from a human donor with multiple sclerosis. The CDR3 sequence is CATSSRTGGTGELFF. CDR3 nucleotides: TGTGCCACCAGCAGCCGGACCGGGGGCACCGGGGAGCTGTTTTTT.